The clone carrying this T cell receptor (beta chain) was found many times. Its target is unknown. Germline values: CDR1 SGHRS, CDR2 YFSETQ. V was trimmed by 4 bases and J by 3 bases, leaving 16 bases between them. The CDR3 sequence is 16 residues long. The sample originates from a study of neurological immune-mediated disorders. Study-wide results and caveats: Private repertoires in all groups were suggested, as expanded clones shared no CDR3 amino acid sequences across subjects.

The team produced cDNA through 5'RACE using 10-nucleotide random UMIs. TCRdb ran MiXCR on the 5' RACE reads and lists one entry per CDR3 protein. This sample has about 66,000 distinct CDR3 sequences; around 3.1% occur once, and the top ten carry roughly 3.7%. This receptor was taken from a middle-aged man with multiple sclerosis. Input material: PBMCs. This chain joins TRBV5-1 and TRBJ1-4; unclear D gene. The CDR3, as DNA: TGCGCCAGCAGCCAGACGGGGAGCGAAGCTAATGAAAAACTGTTTTTT. It specifies CASSQTGSEANEKLFF.